These T cell receptor beta chains were read from a single sample in a study of cytomegalovirus exposure and HLA in healthy donors. Assay used: immunoSEQ multiplex PCR; TCRdb lists only in-frame clones, some missing. The repertoire holds around 140,000 clones, with around 90% as singletons. Sequenced sample: PBMCs. These receptor sequences come from a man younger than 30 in good health and CMV-seropositive. CDR3s include the opening cysteine and the closing phenylalanine or tryptophan. The order of the fields is V gene, D gene, clone size, J gene, CDR3 DNA, CDR3 protein. D genes are given only for firm matches. Size is omitted from some rows. Given values are once, few, many or a class for expanded clones.

TRBV30	-	-	TRBJ1-4	TGTGCCTGGAGTCCGACCCCAAAGACAGGTGAAAAACTGTTTTTT	CAWSPTPKTGEKLFF
TRBV4-1	-	-	TRBJ1-1	TGCGCCAGCAGCCAAGAGTGGGCAGGGGTGATGGGCACTGAAGCTTTCTTT	CASSQEWAGVMGTEAFF
TRBV6-4	TRBD1	-	TRBJ2-3	TGTGCCAGCAGTGGGACAGGGCACACAGATACGCAGTATTTT	CASSGTGHTDTQYF
TRBV6-5	-	-	TRBJ1-2	TGTGCCAGCTCCTATAAAGGGGCAGGGGCCACCTTC	CASSYKGAGATF
TRBV29-1	-	-	TRBJ1-1	TGCAGCGTCGCTAGGGGAAACACTGAAGCTTTCTTT	CSVARGNTEAFF
TRBV6-5	-	-	TRBJ1-2	TGTGCCAGCAGTGCCCCGGACAGATGGAGCCTTGGCTACACCTTC	CASSAPDRWSLGYTF
TRBV5-4	TRBD2	once	TRBJ2-2	TGTGCCAGCAGCTTGGGCGGGAGGTACACCGGGGAGCTGTTTTTT	CASSLGGRYTGELFF
TRBV6-1	TRBD1	-	TRBJ1-4	TGTGCCAGCAGATCCAGGGGGACAGGGAGTGAAAAACTGTTTTTT	CASRSRGTGSEKLFF
TRBV4-1	-	-	TRBJ2-7	TGCGCCAGCAGCCAAGGCGCAAGGGGAGGCGGCTACGAGCAGTACTTC	CASSQGARGGGYEQYF
TRBV28	TRBD1	-	TRBJ1-1	TGTGCCAGCAGTCTACTGACAGGGGCGACCATGAACACTGAAGCTTTCTTT	CASSLLTGATMNTEAFF
TRBV18	-	-	TRBJ2-2	TGTGCCAGCTCACCAGTAGTATCCGGGGAGCTGTTTTTT	CASSPVVSGELFF
TRBV18	-	-	TRBJ2-5	TGTGCCAGCTCCCTGTTTTACTCGGAGACCCAGTACTTC	CASSLFYSETQYF
TRBV7-9	-	-	TRBJ1-1	TGTGCCAGCAGCTTAGGCCGAGGGAACACTGAAGCTTTCTTT	CASSLGRGNTEAFF
TRBV4-1	TRBD1	-	TRBJ1-1	TGCGCCAGCAGCCCCTATCGTGGAGGGGACAGGGGGCCTCACACTGAAGCTTTCTTT	CASSPYRGGDRGPHTEAFF
TRBV10-1	-	-	TRBJ1-2	TGCGCCAGCAGTGAAGGGAGAAACGGAGGCTACACCTTC	CASSEGRNGGYTF
TRBV5-1	TRBD1	-	TRBJ2-5	TGCGCCAGCAGCTTCGGGACAGAGACGGGGTGGACCCAGTACTTC	CASSFGTETGWTQYF
TRBV6-5	TRBD1	-	TRBJ2-1	TGTGCCAGCAGTCCACCAGGGGGAGAGCAGTTCTTC	CASSPPGGEQFF
TRBV7-9	-	-	TRBJ2-7	TGTGCCAGCAGCTTTCACAGGCGTGGGGTTGTCGAGCAGTACTTC	CASSFHRRGVVEQYF
TRBV2	-	once	TRBJ1-1	TGTGCCAGCAGCGACCATCTGACAGTTCTGTCAGTGGACACTGAAGCTTTCTTT	CASSDHLTVLSVDTEAFF
TRBV5-1	TRBD1	-	TRBJ1-2	TGCGCCAGCAGTCCAGGGACAGTCGACTATGGCTACACCTTC	CASSPGTVDYGYTF
TRBV6-1	-	-	TRBJ2-2	TGTGCCAGCAGGGGCGCGAACACCGGGGAGCTGTTTTTT	CASRGANTGELFF
TRBV5-1	-	-	TRBJ2-3	TGCGCCAGCAGCTTGGGTGACAGCAAGGCCACAGATACGCAGTATTTT	CASSLGDSKATDTQYF
TRBV29-1	-	-	TRBJ1-5	TGCAGCGCCAGGGATAGCAATCAGCCCCAGCATTTT	CSARDSNQPQHF
TRBV6-5	-	-	TRBJ1-1	TGTGCCAGCAGTTACGAGGGATACACTGAAGCTTTCTTT	CASSYEGYTEAFF
TRBV12-5	TRBD2	-	TRBJ2-1	TGTGCTAGTGGTTTAGGCAGCGGGAACACCTACAATGAGCAGTTCTTC	CASGLGSGNTYNEQFF
TRBV19	TRBD1	-	TRBJ2-1	TGTGCCAGTAGTATCCTCCGGGACAGACTTTCCAATGAGCAGTTCTTC	CASSILRDRLSNEQFF
TRBV30	-	-	TRBJ1-2	TGTGCCTGGAGTGTAATTATGGAGAAGAGACGGGGGGGCGATGGCTACACCTTC	CAWSVIMEKRRGGDGYTF
TRBV6-1	TRBD1	-	TRBJ1-5	TGTGCCAGCAGTGCCGAATTTATTACAGGGGATGGCAATCAGCCCCAGCATTTT	CASSAEFITGDGNQPQHF
TRBV19	-	-	TRBJ2-1	TGTGCCAGTAGTAAACCCTACGAGCAGTTCTTC	CASSKPYEQFF
TRBV19	-	-	TRBJ1-2	TGTGGTAGCAGGGCAATTACTAACTATGGCTACACCTTC	CGSRAITNYGYTF
TRBV10-3	-	-	TRBJ2-7	TGTGCCATCAGTGTAGCGGCCTGGCCCTACGAGCAGTACTTC	CAISVAAWPYEQYF
TRBV7-9	-	-	TRBJ1-1	TGTGCCAGCAGCTTTCAGTTCACTGAAGCTTTCTTT	CASSFQFTEAFF
TRBV19	-	-	TRBJ1-1	TGTGCCAGTAGCGTCCACGGCACTGAAGCTTTCTTT	CASSVHGTEAFF
TRBV5-6	-	-	TRBJ1-2	TGTGCCAGCAGCCTCCGAGAGAGGGGCTACACCTTC	CASSLRERGYTF
TRBV7-6	TRBD1	-	TRBJ2-2	TGTGCCAGCAGCTTAAGGGGGCCCCGGGAGCTGTTTTTT	CASSLRGPRELFF
TRBV7-5	-	-	TRBJ1-5	TGTGCCAGAAGCTATTTCGGCGGGCTAAATCAGCCCCAGCATTTT	CARSYFGGLNQPQHF
TRBV30	-	-	TRBJ2-3	TGTGCCTGGAGTTGGGGGGGCTCCCCGCTCACAGATACGCAGTATTTT	CAWSWGGSPLTDTQYF
TRBV11-2	-	-	TRBJ1-3	TGTGCCAGCAGCTTTCGGGGGTCCTACTCTGGAAACACCATATATTTT	CASSFRGSYSGNTIYF
TRBV7-7	-	-	TRBJ2-7	TGTGCCAGCAGCTTCGGGGACACCTACGAGCAGTACTTC	CASSFGDTYEQYF
TRBV4-2	TRBD2	-	TRBJ2-3	TGTGCCAGCAGCCCCCGGGTAGCGGGAGGGTCGGATACGCAGTATTTT	CASSPRVAGGSDTQYF
TRBV6-5	TRBD1	-	TRBJ2-7	TGTGCCAGCAGTTTCGGGACAGGGGTCTACGAGCAGTACTTC	CASSFGTGVYEQYF
TRBV15	-	few	TRBJ1-3	TGTGCCACCAGCAGAGAGGTGTGGGGGGGGCCCGGAAACACCATATATTTT	CATSREVWGGPGNTIYF
TRBV5-4	TRBD2	-	TRBJ2-1	TGTGCCAGCAGCTTGGGCGGGAGCTCCTACAATGAGCAGTTCTTC	CASSLGGSSYNEQFF
TRBV7-9	-	-	TRBJ2-7	TGTGCCAGCAGCTTCGGGGGTATCGGCGAGCAGTACTTC	CASSFGGIGEQYF
TRBV7-3	-	-	TRBJ2-2	TGTGCCAGCAGCTGGAGCGGTGGGGGGTCGAACACCGGGGAGCTGTTTTTT	CASSWSGGGSNTGELFF
TRBV27	-	few	TRBJ2-7	TGTGCCAGCAGTTTGGCACCGTTCTACGAGCAGTACTTC	CASSLAPFYEQYF
TRBV7-9	-	-	TRBJ1-1	TGTGCCAGCACCGGAGTCGACAGCATGAACACTGAAGCTTTCTTT	CASTGVDSMNTEAFF
TRBV28	TRBD1	once	TRBJ1-6	TGTGCCAGCAGTTCCAGCCGGGACAGGTCTAATTCACCCCTCCACTTT	CASSSSRDRSNSPLHF
TRBV5-1	TRBD1	-	TRBJ2-7	TGCGCCAGCAGCTTCCGGGACAGGGGCTACGAGCAGTACTTC	CASSFRDRGYEQYF
TRBV5-8	-	-	TRBJ2-5	TGTGCCAGCAGCCCACCGGGTCTACGGGAGACCCAGTACTTC	CASSPPGLRETQYF
TRBV27	-	-	TRBJ2-6	TGTGCCAGCAGTTTAAGCTGGTTATCTGGGGCCAACGTCCTGACTTTC	CASSLSWLSGANVLTF
TRBV6-5	-	-	TRBJ1-2	TGTGCCAGCAGTTCTGAGGGAAGTCAATATGGCTACACCTTC	CASSSEGSQYGYTF
TRBV27	-	-	TRBJ1-1	TGTGCCAGCAGTTTAAGGGGGGGCGGGCCTGAAGCTTTCTTT	CASSLRGGGPEAFF
TRBV9	-	-	TRBJ2-1	TGTGCCAGCAGCGCCCCCCGGGACTCCTCCTACAATGAGCAGTTCTTC	CASSAPRDSSYNEQFF